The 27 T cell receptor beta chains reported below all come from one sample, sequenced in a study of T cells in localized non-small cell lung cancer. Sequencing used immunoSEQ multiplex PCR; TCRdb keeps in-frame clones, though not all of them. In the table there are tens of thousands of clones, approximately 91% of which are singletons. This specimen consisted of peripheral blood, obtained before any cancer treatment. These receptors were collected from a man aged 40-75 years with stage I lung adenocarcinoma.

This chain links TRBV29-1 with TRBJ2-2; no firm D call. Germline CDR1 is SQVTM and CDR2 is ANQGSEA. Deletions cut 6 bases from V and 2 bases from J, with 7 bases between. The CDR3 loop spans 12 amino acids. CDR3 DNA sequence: TGCAGCGTGCAGGATAACACCGGGGAGCTGTTTTTT. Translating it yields CSVQDNTGELFF.

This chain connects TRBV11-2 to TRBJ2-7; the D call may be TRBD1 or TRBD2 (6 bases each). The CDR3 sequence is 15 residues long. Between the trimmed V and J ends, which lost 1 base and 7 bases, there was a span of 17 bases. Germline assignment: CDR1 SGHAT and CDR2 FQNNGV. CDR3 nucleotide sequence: TGTGCCAGCAGCTTAGTGGGGGGCCTTGCACGGGAGCAGTACTTC. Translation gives CASSLVGGLAREQYF.

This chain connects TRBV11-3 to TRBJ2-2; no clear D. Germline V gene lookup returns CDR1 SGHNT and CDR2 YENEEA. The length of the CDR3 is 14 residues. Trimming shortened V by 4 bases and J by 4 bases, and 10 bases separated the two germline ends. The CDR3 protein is CASSSRSGTGELFF. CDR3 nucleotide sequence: TGTGCCAGCAGCTCCCGATCGGGCACCGGGGAGCTGTTTTTT.

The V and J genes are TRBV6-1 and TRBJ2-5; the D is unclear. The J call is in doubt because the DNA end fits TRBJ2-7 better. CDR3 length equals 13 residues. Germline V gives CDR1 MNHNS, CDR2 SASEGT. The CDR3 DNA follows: TGTGCCAGCAGTGAACTTGATTCCTACGAGCAGTACTTC. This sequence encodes CASSELDSYEQYF.

In DNA form, the CDR3 reads TGTGCCAGCAGTTTGAATTTACATAGACTGCCGCAGTATTTT. It specifies CASSLNLHRLPQYF. This chain connects TRBV27 to TRBJ2-3; D ambiguous. The length of the CDR3 is 14 residues. Per germline, CDR1 MNHEY and CDR2 SMNVEV (reference sequence). V lost 3 bases, J lost 10 bases, and 17 bases lay in between.

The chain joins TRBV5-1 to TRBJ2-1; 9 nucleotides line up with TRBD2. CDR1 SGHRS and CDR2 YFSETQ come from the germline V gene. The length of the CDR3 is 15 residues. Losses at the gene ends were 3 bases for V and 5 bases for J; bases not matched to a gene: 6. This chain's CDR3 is CASSSGLASNNEQFF. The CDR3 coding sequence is TGCGCCAGCAGCTCCGGACTAGCGAGCAACAATGAGCAGTTCTTC.

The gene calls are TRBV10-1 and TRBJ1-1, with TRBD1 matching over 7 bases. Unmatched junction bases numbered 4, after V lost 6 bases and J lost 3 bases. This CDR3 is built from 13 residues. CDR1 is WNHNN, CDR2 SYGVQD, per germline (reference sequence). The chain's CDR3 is CASRDREDTEAFF. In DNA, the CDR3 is TGCGCCAGCAGAGACAGGGAAGACACTGAAGCTTTCTTT.

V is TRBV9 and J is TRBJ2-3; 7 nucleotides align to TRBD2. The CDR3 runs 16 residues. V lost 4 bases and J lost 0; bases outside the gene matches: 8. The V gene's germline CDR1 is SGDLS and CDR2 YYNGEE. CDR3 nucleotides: TGTGCCAGCAGCCCCGGGGGAGGGTATAGCACAGATACGCAGTATTTT. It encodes CASSPGGGYSTDTQYF.

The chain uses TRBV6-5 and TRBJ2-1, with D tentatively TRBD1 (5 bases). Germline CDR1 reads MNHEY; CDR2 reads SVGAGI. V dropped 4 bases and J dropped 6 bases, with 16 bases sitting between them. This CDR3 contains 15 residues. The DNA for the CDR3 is TGTGCCAGCAGTTGGGATCGAAACAGGTTCAATGAGCAGTTCTTC. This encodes CASSWDRNRFNEQFF.

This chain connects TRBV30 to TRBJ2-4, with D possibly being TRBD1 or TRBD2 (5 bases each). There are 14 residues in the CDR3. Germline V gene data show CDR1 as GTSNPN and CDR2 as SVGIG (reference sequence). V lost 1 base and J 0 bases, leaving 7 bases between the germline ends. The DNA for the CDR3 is TGTGCCTGGAGTGCGGGGCTAGCCAAAAACATTCAGTACTTC. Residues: CAWSAGLAKNIQYF.

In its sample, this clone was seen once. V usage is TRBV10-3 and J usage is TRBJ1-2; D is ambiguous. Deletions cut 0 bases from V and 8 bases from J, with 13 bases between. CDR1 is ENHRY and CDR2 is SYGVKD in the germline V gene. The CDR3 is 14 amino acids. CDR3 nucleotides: TGTGCCATCAGTGAGTCCTCGACCGGTTCGGGCTACACCTTC. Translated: CAISESSTGSGYTF.

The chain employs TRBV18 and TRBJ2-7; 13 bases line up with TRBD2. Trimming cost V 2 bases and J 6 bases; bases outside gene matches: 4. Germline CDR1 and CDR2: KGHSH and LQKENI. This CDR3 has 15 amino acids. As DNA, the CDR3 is TGTGCCAGCTCACCAGCCGGGACTAGCGGGATCGAGCAGTACTTC. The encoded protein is CASSPAGTSGIEQYF.

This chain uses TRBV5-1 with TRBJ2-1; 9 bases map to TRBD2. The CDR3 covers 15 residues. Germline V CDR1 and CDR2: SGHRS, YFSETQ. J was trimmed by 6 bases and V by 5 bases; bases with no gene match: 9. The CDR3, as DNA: TGCGCCAGCAGAAACCTGGCGGGAGGGTCCAATGAGCAGTTCTTC. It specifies CASRNLAGGSNEQFF.

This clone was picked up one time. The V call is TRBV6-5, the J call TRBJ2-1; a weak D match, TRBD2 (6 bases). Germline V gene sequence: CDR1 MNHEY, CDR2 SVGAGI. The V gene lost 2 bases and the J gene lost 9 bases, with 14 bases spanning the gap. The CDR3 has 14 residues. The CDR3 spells CASSYGGLVTEQFF. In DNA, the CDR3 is TGTGCCAGCAGTTACGGGGGACTTGTCACTGAGCAGTTCTTC.

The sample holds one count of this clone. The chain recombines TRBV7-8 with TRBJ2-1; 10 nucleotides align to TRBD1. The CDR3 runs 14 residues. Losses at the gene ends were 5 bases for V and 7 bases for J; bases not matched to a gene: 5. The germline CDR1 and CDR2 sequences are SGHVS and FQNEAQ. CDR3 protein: CASSRDRGSNEQFF. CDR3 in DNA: TGTGCCAGCAGCCGGGACAGGGGTAGTAATGAGCAGTTCTTC.

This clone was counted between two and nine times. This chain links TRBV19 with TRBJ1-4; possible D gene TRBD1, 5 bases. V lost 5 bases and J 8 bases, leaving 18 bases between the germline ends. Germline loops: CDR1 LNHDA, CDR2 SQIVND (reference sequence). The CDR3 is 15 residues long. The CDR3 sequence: CASSPQAGRGEKLFF. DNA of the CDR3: TGTGCCAGTAGTCCCCAGGCAGGGAGGGGAGAAAAACTGTTTTTT.

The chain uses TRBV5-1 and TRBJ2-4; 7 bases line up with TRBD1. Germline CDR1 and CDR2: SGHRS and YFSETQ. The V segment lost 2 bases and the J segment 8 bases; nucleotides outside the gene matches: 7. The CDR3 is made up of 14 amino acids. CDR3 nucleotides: TGCGCCAGCAGCTTCGGGACAGATCCTCACATTCAGTACTTC. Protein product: CASSFGTDPHIQYF. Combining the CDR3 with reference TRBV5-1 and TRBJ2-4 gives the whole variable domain KAGVTQTPRYLIKTRGQQVTLSCSPISGHRSVSWYQQTPGQGLQFLFEYFSETQRNKGNFPGRFSGRQFSNSRSEMNVSTLELGDSALYLCASSFGTDPHIQYFGAGTRLSVL.

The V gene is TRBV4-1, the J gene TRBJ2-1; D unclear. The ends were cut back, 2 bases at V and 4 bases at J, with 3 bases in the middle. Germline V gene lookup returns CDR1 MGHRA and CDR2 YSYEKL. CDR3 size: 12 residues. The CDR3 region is CASSQTYNEQFF. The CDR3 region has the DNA TGCGCCAGCAGCCAAACGTACAATGAGCAGTTCTTC.

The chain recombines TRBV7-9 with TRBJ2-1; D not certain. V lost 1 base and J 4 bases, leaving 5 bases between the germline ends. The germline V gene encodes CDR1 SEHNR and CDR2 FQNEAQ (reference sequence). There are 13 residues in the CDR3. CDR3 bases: TGTGCCAGCAGCTTAGGTTCTTACAATGAGCAGTTCTTC. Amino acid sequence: CASSLGSYNEQFF.

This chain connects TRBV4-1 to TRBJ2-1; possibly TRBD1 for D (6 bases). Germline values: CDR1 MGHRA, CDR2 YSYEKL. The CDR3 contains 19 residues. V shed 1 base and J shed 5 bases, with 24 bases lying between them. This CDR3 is CASSQVRIQGHAVHNEQFF. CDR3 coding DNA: TGCGCCAGCAGCCAAGTTCGAATACAGGGCCACGCAGTCCACAATGAGCAGTTCTTC.

This CDR3 is CASSVYEQFF. CDR3 in DNA: TGTGCCAGCAGTGTTTATGAGCAGTTCTTC. V gene TRBV2 combines with J gene TRBJ2-1, with D unclear. Germline CDR1 and CDR2: SNHLY and FYNNEI. The ends were cut back, 4 bases at V and 8 bases at J, with 3 bases in the middle. The CDR3 runs 10 residues.

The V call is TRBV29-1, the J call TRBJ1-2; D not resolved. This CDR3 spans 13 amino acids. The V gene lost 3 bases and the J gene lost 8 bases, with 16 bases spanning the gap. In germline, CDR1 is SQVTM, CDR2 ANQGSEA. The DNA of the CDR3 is TGCAGCGTTGATAAAGGCTCGGAGGTCGGCTACACCTTC. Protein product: CSVDKGSEVGYTF.

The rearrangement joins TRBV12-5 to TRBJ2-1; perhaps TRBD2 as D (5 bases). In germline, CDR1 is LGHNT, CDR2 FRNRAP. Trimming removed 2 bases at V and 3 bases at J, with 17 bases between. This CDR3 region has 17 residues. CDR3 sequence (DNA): TGTGCTAGTGGTTTGACTAGGACTGGAGTTTTCTACAATGAGCAGTTCTTC. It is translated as CASGLTRTGVFYNEQFF.

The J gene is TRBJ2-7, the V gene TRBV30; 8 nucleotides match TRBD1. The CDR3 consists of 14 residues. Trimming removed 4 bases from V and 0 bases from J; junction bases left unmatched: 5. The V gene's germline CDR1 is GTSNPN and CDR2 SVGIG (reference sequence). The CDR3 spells CAWKKQGGSYEQYF. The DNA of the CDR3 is TGTGCCTGGAAAAAACAGGGGGGCTCCTACGAGCAGTACTTC.

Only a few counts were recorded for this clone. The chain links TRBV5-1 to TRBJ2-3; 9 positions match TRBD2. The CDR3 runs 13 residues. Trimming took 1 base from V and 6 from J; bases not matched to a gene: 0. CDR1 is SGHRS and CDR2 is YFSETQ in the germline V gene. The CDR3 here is CASSLTSGDTQYF. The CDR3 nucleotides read TGCGCCAGCAGCTTGACTAGCGGGGATACGCAGTATTTT.

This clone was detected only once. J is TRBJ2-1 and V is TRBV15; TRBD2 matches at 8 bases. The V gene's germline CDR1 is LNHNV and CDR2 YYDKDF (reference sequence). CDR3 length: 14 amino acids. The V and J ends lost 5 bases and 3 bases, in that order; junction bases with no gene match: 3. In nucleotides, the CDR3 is TGTGCCACCAGCCAGCGGGAGCTCTACAATGAGCAGTTCTTC. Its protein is CATSQRELYNEQFF.

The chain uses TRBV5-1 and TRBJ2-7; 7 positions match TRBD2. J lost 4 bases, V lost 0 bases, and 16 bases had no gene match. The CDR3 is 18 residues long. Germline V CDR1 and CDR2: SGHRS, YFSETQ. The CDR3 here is CASSLGEGLPAFGYEQYF. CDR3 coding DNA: TGCGCCAGCAGCTTGGGGGAGGGGCTCCCCGCCTTCGGTTACGAGCAGTACTTC.